This is a list of T cell receptor beta chains from one sample in a study of blood T cell repertoires in COVID-19. Libraries were prepared by immunoSEQ multiplex PCR; TCRdb keeps only in-frame clonotypes and omits some of them. The sample holds about 24,000 clones, about 89% seen once. Material for sequencing was peripheral blood. The receptors originated from a man aged 70 or older with COVID-19, enrolled during active disease. The CDR3 runs from the conserved cysteine through the conserved F or W. Each record gives: D gene, V gene, clone size, J gene, CDR3 DNA, CDR3 protein. The D gene is left open where the match is weak. Expanded clones get a size class; other rows say once, few or many, or leave the size out.

TRBD1	TRBV7-9	-	TRBJ2-7	TGTGCCAGCAGCCCCCGGGACAGGGGCCCCTCCGAGCAGTACTTC	CASSPRDRGPSEQYF
-	TRBV5-1	-	TRBJ2-5	TGCGCCAGCAGGCAGGCACAAGAGACCCAGTACTTC	CASRQAQETQYF
-	TRBV27	-	TRBJ2-3	TGTGCCAGCAGGACAGGCGGAGATACGCAGTATTTT	CASRTGGDTQYF
-	TRBV29-1	once	TRBJ2-7	TGCAGCGTTGAAGATTTAATCGGGCAGTACTTC	CSVEDLIGQYF
TRBD1	TRBV5-1	-	TRBJ1-4	TGCGCCAGCAGCCGAGGACAGGGGGCTGGTTGGATTGAAAAACTGTTTTTT	CASSRGQGAGWIEKLFF
-	TRBV19	-	TRBJ2-3	TGTGCCAGTAGTGTCAGGGAAACAGATACGCAGTATTTT	CASSVRETDTQYF
-	TRBV6-5	-	TRBJ1-4	TGTGCCAGCAGCCTCTCCCCGGAAAGAGCGGAAAAACTGTTTTTT	CASSLSPERAEKLFF
TRBD1	TRBV24-1	-	TRBJ2-1	TGTGCCACCAGTGCCACGCCCACTGTAACAGGGGCCGCCAATGAGCAGTTCTTC	CATSATPTVTGAANEQFF
TRBD1	TRBV5-4	-	TRBJ2-1	TGTGCCAGCCGGGACAGGGCTTACAATGAGCAGTTCTTC	CASRDRAYNEQFF
-	TRBV27	-	TRBJ1-5	TGTGCCAGCAGTTTATCATCGGGGGTACGGCAGCCCCAGCATTTT	CASSLSSGVRQPQHF
TRBD1	TRBV6-5	-	TRBJ1-2	TGTGCCAGTAAGCTCGACAGGGAGAGTGGCTACACCTTC	CASKLDRESGYTF
-	TRBV5-1	-	TRBJ2-7	TGCGCCAGCAGCTTTGGCCCTGACTCCGAGCAGTACTTC	CASSFGPDSEQYF
-	TRBV27	-	TRBJ2-1	TGTGCCAGCAGTTTAGCTGGAGCGGGTTCGGGTTTTGAGCAGTTCTTC	CASSLAGAGSGFEQFF
TRBD1	TRBV19	-	TRBJ1-5	TGTGCCAGTAAACCCGGACAGGGCGGTCAGCCCCAGCATTTT	CASKPGQGGQPQHF
-	TRBV19	once	TRBJ1-1	TGTGCCAGTAGGGATCCGGGGAGTGAAGCTTTCTTT	CASRDPGSEAFF
-	TRBV2	few	TRBJ1-5	TGTGCCAGCTGCCCTTGGGAGGGTGGTAATCAGCCCCAGCATTTT	CASCPWEGGNQPQHF
-	TRBV10-3	-	TRBJ2-1	TGTGCCATCGACGGCCTCGGGAATGAGCAGTTCTTC	CAIDGLGNEQFF
-	TRBV7-2	-	TRBJ2-6	TGTGCCAGCAGCGCACAGGGCCGGGGCGCTGGGGCCAACGTCCTGACTTTC	CASSAQGRGAGANVLTF
TRBD2	TRBV30	-	TRBJ2-2	TGTGCCTGGGCGCCATTCCGACTAGCGGGGGGGGCCGGGGAGCTGTTTTTT	CAWAPFRLAGGAGELFF
TRBD1	TRBV7-2	-	TRBJ1-1	TGTGCCAGCAGACCAGGGACAGTTAACACTGAAGCTTTCTTT	CASRPGTVNTEAFF
TRBD2	TRBV29-1	-	TRBJ2-2	TGCAGCGTTGAATTGGCGGGAGATTCCGGGGAGCTGTTTTTT	CSVELAGDSGELFF
TRBD2	TRBV7-9	-	TRBJ2-5	TGTGCCAGCAGCTTAGAGAGACTAGCCGGGGAGACCCAGTACTTC	CASSLERLAGETQYF
-	TRBV6-2/TRBV6-3	-	TRBJ1-6	TGTGCCAGCAGTCTCCCCGGGAATTCACCCCTCCACTTT	CASSLPGNSPLHF
-	TRBV6-5	-	TRBJ1-3	TGTGCCAGCAGTTACAGAGGAAGCTCTGGAAACACCATATATTTT	CASSYRGSSGNTIYF
TRBD1	TRBV6-5	once	TRBJ2-7	TGTGCCAGCAGCTTTGGACAGGACTACGAGCAGTACTTC	CASSFGQDYEQYF
TRBD1	TRBV19	-	TRBJ2-7	TGTGCCAGTAGTGCCAGGGGGCCCTACGAGCAGTACTTC	CASSARGPYEQYF
TRBD1	TRBV5-5	-	TRBJ1-1	TGTGCCAGCAGCTTTAGACAGGGAGTAAGGACTGAAGCTTTCTTT	CASSFRQGVRTEAFF
-	TRBV7-6	-	TRBJ1-2	TGTGCCAGCAGCCCGCCACCCGACGGAGGTAGCGGCTACACCTTC	CASSPPPDGGSGYTF
-	TRBV5-1	-	TRBJ2-1	TGCGCCAGCAGCTGGGGGTTAGCGGTCTCCTACAATGAGCAGTTCTTC	CASSWGLAVSYNEQFF
-	TRBV21-1	few	TRBJ1-1	TGTGCCAGCAGCAAATGGGAGGGGGAAGCTTTCTTT	CASSKWEGEAFF
TRBD1	TRBV5-1	-	TRBJ2-5	TGCGCCAGTCGACAGGGGACGCAAGAGACCCAGTACTTC	CASRQGTQETQYF
-	TRBV7-8	-	TRBJ1-2	TGTGCCAGCAGCGTAGACAGGCCCCTGGATGGCTACACCTTC	CASSVDRPLDGYTF
-	TRBV15	-	TRBJ1-5	TGTGCCACCAACAATAGGGGAAGCAATCAGCCCCAGCATTTT	CATNNRGSNQPQHF
TRBD1	TRBV24-1	-	TRBJ1-4	TGTGCCTCCCGGACAGGGCGTGAAAAACTGTTTTTT	CASRTGREKLFF
TRBD1	TRBV5-1	once	TRBJ2-7	TGCGCCAGCAGCCCCGGGACAGGTAGCTACGAGCAGTACTTC	CASSPGTGSYEQYF
-	TRBV4-1	-	TRBJ2-2	TGCGCCAGCAGCCAAGCCCGTATGGACAGCGCCGGGGAGCTGTTTTTT	CASSQARMDSAGELFF
-	TRBV5-1	few	TRBJ2-7	TGCGCCAGCAGCTTAGACGCACACCCGGGGGAGCAGTACTTC	CASSLDAHPGEQYF
TRBD2	TRBV7-2	few	TRBJ2-3	TGTGCCAGCAGCGCCAGACTAGCGGGAGCGACAGATACGCAGTATTTT	CASSARLAGATDTQYF
-	TRBV27	-	TRBJ1-5	TGTGCCAGCAGCATCGGGGGGAAGCAGCCCCAGCATTTT	CASSIGGKQPQHF
TRBD2	TRBV5-1	-	TRBJ2-3	TGCGCCAGCAGAGCGGGGGTTAGCACAGATACGCAGTATTTT	CASRAGVSTDTQYF
-	TRBV7-9	-	TRBJ1-5	TGTGCCAGCAGCGGCACTAATAGCAATCAGCCCCAGCATTTT	CASSGTNSNQPQHF
-	TRBV4-1	-	TRBJ1-1	TGCGCCAGCAGCCAGACAGATTTGAACACTGAAGCTTTCTTT	CASSQTDLNTEAFF
-	TRBV27	-	TRBJ1-5	TGTGCCAGCAGTTTCAGTTTTAGCAATCAGCCCCAGCATTTT	CASSFSFSNQPQHF
TRBD2	TRBV2	few	TRBJ2-7	TGTGCCAGCAGCGAAAGCGGGAGTCTTGTTTACGAGCAGTACTTC	CASSESGSLVYEQYF
-	TRBV5-5	-	TRBJ2-5	TGTGCCAGCAGCTTGGCACTAGTGGAGACCCAGTACTTC	CASSLALVETQYF
TRBD2	TRBV5-1	once	TRBJ2-7	TGCGCCAGCAGCCTCGGACTAGCGGGGGAGCAGTACTTC	CASSLGLAGEQYF
-	TRBV11-3	-	TRBJ1-1	TGTGCCAGCAGCCTGGGGGTTGGGAGGTCTGAAGCTTTCTTT	CASSLGVGRSEAFF
TRBD1	TRBV10-1	-	TRBJ2-3	TGCGCCAGCAGTGAGTCGGGACAGGGCCCGTATTTT	CASSESGQGPYF
-	TRBV6-5	-	TRBJ1-1	TGTGCCAGCAGACCCTTTACAACGGGCACTGAAGCTTTCTTT	CASRPFTTGTEAFF
TRBD2	TRBV3-1/TRBV3-2	-	TRBJ2-1	TGTGCCAGCAGCCAAGAACGGGGGACTAGCGGTTACAATGAGCAGTTCTTC	CASSQERGTSGYNEQFF
-	TRBV29-1	-	TRBJ2-1	TGCAGCGTTGTATTTGCGAGGAGCTCCTACAATGAGCAGTTCTTC	CSVVFARSSYNEQFF
-	TRBV30	once	TRBJ1-5	TGTGCCTGGAGTGTAACGGGCAATCAGCCCCAGCATTTT	CAWSVTGNQPQHF
-	TRBV15	-	TRBJ2-7	TGTGCCACCAGCAGTTTCCAGGGGGGATCCGAGCAGTACTTC	CATSSFQGGSEQYF